The rows below give T cell receptor beta chains drawn from one sample of a study of long-term antiretroviral therapy in people with HIV. Profiling relied on immunoSEQ multiplex PCR, and the TCRdb table lists in-frame clones only, not all of them. The sample consists of about 40,000 clones, about 90% of them appearing once. The sequencing here drew on unsorted PBMCs, taken 1.2 years after starting antiretroviral therapy. These receptors originate from a woman between 50 and 59 years old with HIV. Both conserved end residues are part of each CDR3. D genes are given only for firm matches. Part of the rows lack a size; the others show once, few, many or a class for expanded clones.

>NA|15|NA|TRBJ1-1|TRBV30
CAWSALIDLRAAAFF
TGTGCCTGGAGTGCCCTTATTGATTTGAGGGCAGCAGCTTTCTTT
>TRBD2|18|once|TRBJ2-3|TRBV5-4
CASSLGKFSGGRTDTQYF
TGTGCCAGCAGCTTGGGCAAATTCAGCGGGGGGCGCACAGATACGCAGTATTTT
>NA|16|NA|TRBJ2-6|TRBV2
CASSEEVIPGANVLTF
TGTGCCAGCAGTGAGGAAGTTATCCCTGGGGCCAACGTCCTGACTTTC
>NA|16|few|TRBJ1-6|TRBV7-2
CASSTGTAQRNSPLHF
TGTGCCAGCAGCACCGGGACGGCCCAAAGAAATTCACCCCTCCACTTT
>TRBD1|18|NA|TRBJ1-2|TRBV7-8
CASSLTPSPGTGRYGYTF
TGTGCCAGCAGCTTAACCCCCTCGCCCGGGACAGGGCGGTATGGCTACACCTTC
>NA|13|NA|TRBJ1-5|TRBV29-1
CSVVEGGNQPQHF
TGCAGCGTTGTGGAGGGAGGCAATCAGCCCCAGCATTTT
>TRBD1|15|NA|TRBJ2-5|TRBV5-4
CASSNYADRVETQYF
TGTGCCAGCAGCAATTATGCGGACAGGGTGGAGACCCAGTACTTC
>TRBD1|14|once|TRBJ1-2|TRBV29-1
CSVGTGGDFGGYTF
TGCAGCGTTGGGACAGGGGGCGATTTTGGCGGCTACACCTTC
>NA|15|NA|TRBJ1-1|TRBV6-5
CASSYSRGPNTEAFF
TGTGCCAGCAGTTACTCGCGCGGACCAAACACTGAAGCTTTCTTT
>NA|14|NA|TRBJ2-7|TRBV7-9
CASSLDSGPHEQYF
TGTGCCAGCAGCTTAGACTCAGGGCCCCACGAGCAGTACTTC
>NA|14|few|TRBJ1-2|TRBV6-5
CASSYSRAGEGYTF
TGTGCCAGCAGTTACTCAAGGGCAGGGGAAGGCTACACCTTC
>NA|13|NA|TRBJ1-1|TRBV7-9
CASSLYENTEAFF
TGTGCCAGCAGCTTATATGAGAACACTGAAGCTTTCTTT
>NA|14|NA|TRBJ2-1|TRBV2
CASSAIRNNNEQFF
TGTGCCAGCAGTGCAATCCGCAACAACAATGAGCAGTTCTTC
>NA|15|NA|TRBJ2-7|TRBV5-1
CASSTPLRGRYEQYF
TGCGCCAGCAGCACCCCGCTCAGGGGTCGGTACGAGCAGTACTTC
>NA|13|NA|TRBJ2-5|TRBV11-2
CASSQTATVAQYF
TGTGCCAGCAGCCAGACAGCCACGGTTGCCCAGTACTTC
>NA|13|once|TRBJ2-7|TRBV7-6
CASSLTGLYEQYF
TGTGCCAGCAGCTTAACAGGACTCTACGAGCAGTACTTC
>TRBD1|14|NA|TRBJ1-2|TRBV6-5
CASSYRQGAYGYTF
TGTGCCAGCAGTTACCGCCAGGGGGCCTATGGCTACACCTTC
>NA|14|NA|TRBJ2-5|TRBV2
CASSELGLQETQYF
TGTGCCAGCAGTGAACTCGGACTACAAGAGACCCAGTACTTC
>TRBD1|14|NA|TRBJ1-4|TRBV30
CAWGGTAKYEKLFF
TGTGCCTGGGGAGGGACAGCAAAATATGAAAAACTGTTTTTT
>NA|17|NA|TRBJ1-3|TRBV7-6
CASSLVSRPSSGNTIYF
TGTGCCAGCAGCTTAGTGAGTCGGCCGAGCTCTGGAAACACCATATATTTT
>NA|13|NA|TRBJ1-5|TRBV27
CASSYRGNQPQHF
TGTGCCAGCAGTTACAGGGGCAATCAGCCCCAGCATTTT
>NA|13|NA|TRBJ1-2|TRBV19
CASSIGQGGGYTF
TGTGCCAGTAGTATCGGGCAGGGAGGAGGCTACACCTTC
>NA|12|NA|TRBJ2-7|TRBV5-1
CASRRGSYEQYF
TGCGCCAGCAGGAGGGGGTCCTACGAGCAGTACTTC
>NA|13|NA|TRBJ2-5|TRBV27
CASSLTLGETQYF
TGTGCCAGCAGTCTAACATTAGGAGAGACCCAGTACTTC
>NA|14|NA|TRBJ1-1|TRBV18
CASSPGELDTEAFF
TGTGCCAGCTCTCCAGGGGAGTTGGACACTGAAGCTTTCTTT
>NA|13|NA|TRBJ2-5|TRBV29-1
CSVDPPAGETQYF
TGCAGCGTTGACCCCCCCGCGGGGGAGACCCAGTACTTC
>TRBD1|13|NA|TRBJ1-2|TRBV5-1
CASQRAGGDGYTF
TGCGCCAGCCAACGCGCAGGGGGAGATGGCTACACCTTC